The clone carrying this T cell receptor beta chain was detected only once. Its specificity is not known. This sample stems from a study of Ad26.COV2.S vaccination and SARS-CoV-2 variants. Overall study context: Ad26.COV2.S arm of COV1001 included the donor. Dosing was one shot or two shots 56 days apart. Whole-study results and caveats: Compared with placebo recipients, vaccine recipients had higher spike-specific TCR breadth.

Method: immunoSEQ multiplex PCR; TCRdb's copy keeps in-frame clones and lacks some. The sample consists of 350,000 to 450,000 clones, around nine tenths of them appearing once. V shed 4 bases and J shed 6 bases, with 7 bases lying between them. CDR1 and CDR2 from the germline V gene are SGHDT and YYEEEE. There are 12 residues in the CDR3. Treatment defined: some 19 received Ad26.COV2.S at low or high dose, single or two shots; about 5 received placebo; per-sample allocation not given. The samples were gathered on day 63 after the first injection of vaccine or placebo. This sequence was found in a person between 18 and 59 years old who received the Ad26.COV2.S COVID-19 vaccine or a placebo. The specimen comprised peripheral blood, sampled in a trial of Ad26.COV2.S vaccine versus placebo. This chain connects TRBV5-6 to TRBJ2-2; maybe TRBD1 (6 bases). The chain's CDR3 is CASSPGAGELFF. The CDR3 nucleotides are TGTGCCAGCAGCCCAGGGGCCGGGGAGCTGTTTTTT.